One T cell receptor (beta chain) is described in this entry. This sample was included in a study of blood T cell repertoires in COVID-19. Study-wide context: T cells, B-cell-depleted T cells, or PBMCs supplied cDNA or gDNA.

The CDR3 consists of 15 residues. The trim removed 3 bases at V and 3 bases at J, leaving 3 bases unmatched. In germline, CDR1 is KGHSH, CDR2 LQKENI. Per the authors' pipeline: It was from reference gene primer amplification that nucleated cell counts were estimated. TCRdb's copy holds only in-frame clones and misses some; the assay was immunoSEQ multiplex PCR. The V and J calls and clone size were taken over from that table, and D and trimming were inferred from the DNA. There are 250,000 or so clones in the sample; over 80% occur only once, and 1.2% lies in the top ten. Sequencing was done on a sample of PBMCs or T cells enriched from blood (not recorded which). The V and J genes are TRBV18 and TRBJ2-5; TRBD1 agrees at 11 bases. The TCR sequence derives from a human donor in a cohort exposed to, infected with or recovered from COVID-19 (not recorded which). The donor label of this sample is uncertain. The CDR3 DNA reads as TGTGCCAGCTCACCCCGGACAGGGGGCGAAGAGACCCAGTACTTC. This codes for CASSPRTGGEETQYF.